This TCR beta chain was captured in a study of cytomegalovirus exposure and HLA in healthy donors. Findings of the study overall: Accounts indicate the classifier identified cytomegalovirus status with strong specificity and sensitivity.

The PCR had 60 Vbeta and 13 Jbeta primers. Measured with immunoSEQ multiplex PCR; TCRdb has only the in-frame clones, and not every one. The sample carries some 200,000 clones, over 65% recorded once. CDR3 length: 15 amino acids. Trimming cost V 3 bases and J 0 bases, with 11 bases left between them. Germline CDR1 reads SGDLS; CDR2 reads YYNGEE. This clone appeared once. Antigen: not known. Sequenced sample: PBMCs. The chain uses TRBV9 and TRBJ2-3; a possible D gene is TRBD2 (6 bases). The receptor's source is a woman aged 45 to 65 in good health and CMV-seropositive. As DNA, the CDR3 is TGTGCCAGCAGCGGGGGGACTGCGAGCACAGATACGCAGTATTTT. Amino acids: CASSGGTASTDTQYF.